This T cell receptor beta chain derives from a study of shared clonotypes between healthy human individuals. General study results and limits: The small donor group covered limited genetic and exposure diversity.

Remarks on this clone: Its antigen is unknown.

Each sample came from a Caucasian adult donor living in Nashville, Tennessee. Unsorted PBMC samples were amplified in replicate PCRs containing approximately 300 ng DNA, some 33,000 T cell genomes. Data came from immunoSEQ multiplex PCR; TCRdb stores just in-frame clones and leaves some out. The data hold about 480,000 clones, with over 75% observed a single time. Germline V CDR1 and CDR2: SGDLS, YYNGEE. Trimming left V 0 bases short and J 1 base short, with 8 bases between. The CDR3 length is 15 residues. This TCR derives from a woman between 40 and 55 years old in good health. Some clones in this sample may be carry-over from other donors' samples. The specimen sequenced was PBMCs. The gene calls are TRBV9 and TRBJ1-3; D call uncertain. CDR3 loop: CASSVGWLSGNTIYF. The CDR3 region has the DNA TGTGCCAGCAGCGTAGGCTGGCTATCTGGAAACACCATATATTTT. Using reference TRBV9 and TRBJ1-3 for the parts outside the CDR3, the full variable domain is DSGVTQTPKHLITATGQRVTLRCSPRSGDLSVYWYQQSLDQGLQFLIQYYNGEERAKGNILERFSAQQFPDLHSELNLSSLELGDSALYFCASSVGWLSGNTIYFGEGSWLTVV.